This entry describes one T cell receptor beta chain. What it recognizes is unknown. There are 14 residues in the CDR3. The V gene lost 11 bases and the J gene lost 2 bases, with 16 bases spanning the gap. Germline V CDR1 and CDR2: MNHNY, SVGAGI (reference sequence). This sample is part of a study of human versus mouse CDR3 diversity and MHC coevolution. On the study more broadly: Between roughly 5.5 x 10^6 and 1.6 x 10^7 valid reads came from each sample.

The repertoire was sequenced with immunoSEQ multiplex PCR; TCRdb's copy has only in-frame clones and lacks some. The data show 86,000 or so clones, about 93% seen once. Notes on the study in general: iCHAO1 estimated the human TCR beta repertoire at about 1.6 million clonotypes.

Sequencing input: naive CD4+ T cells from blood. Subset denoted: CD45RO-negative CD62L-positive naive CD4 T cells. The sequence came from a person aged 30 to 69 in good health. The rearrangement links TRBV6-6 to TRBJ2-1, with a weak D call TRBD2 (5 bases). The CDR3 nucleotides read TGTGCCGTAATTAGTAGCGTCACCTACAATGAGCAGTTCTTC. Its protein product is CAVISSVTYNEQFF.